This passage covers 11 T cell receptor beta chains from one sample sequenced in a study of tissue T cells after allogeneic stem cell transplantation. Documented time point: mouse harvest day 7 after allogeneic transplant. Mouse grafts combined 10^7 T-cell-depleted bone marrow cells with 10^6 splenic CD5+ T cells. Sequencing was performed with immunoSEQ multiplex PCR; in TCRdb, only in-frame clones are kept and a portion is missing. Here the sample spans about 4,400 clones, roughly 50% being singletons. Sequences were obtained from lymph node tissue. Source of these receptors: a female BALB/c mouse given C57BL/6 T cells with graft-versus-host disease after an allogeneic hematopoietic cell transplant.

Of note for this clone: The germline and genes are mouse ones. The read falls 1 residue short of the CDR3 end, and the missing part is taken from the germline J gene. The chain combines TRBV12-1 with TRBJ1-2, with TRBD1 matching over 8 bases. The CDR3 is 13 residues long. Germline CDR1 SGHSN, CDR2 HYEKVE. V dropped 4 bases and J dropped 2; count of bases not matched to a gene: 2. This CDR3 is CASSRTGNSDYTF. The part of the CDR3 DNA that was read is TGTGCCAGCTCCCGGACAGGGAACTCCGACTACACC.

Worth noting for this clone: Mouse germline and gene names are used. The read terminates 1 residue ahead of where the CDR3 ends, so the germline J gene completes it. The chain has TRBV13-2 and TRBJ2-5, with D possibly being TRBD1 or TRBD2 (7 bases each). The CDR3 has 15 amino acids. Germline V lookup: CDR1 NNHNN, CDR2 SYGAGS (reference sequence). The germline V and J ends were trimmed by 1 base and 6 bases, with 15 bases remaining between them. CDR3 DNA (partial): TGTGCCAGCGGTGATCTGGCAGGGGGGGTGGACACCCAGTAC. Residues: CASGDLAGGVDTQY. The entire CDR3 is CASGDLAGGVDTQYF.

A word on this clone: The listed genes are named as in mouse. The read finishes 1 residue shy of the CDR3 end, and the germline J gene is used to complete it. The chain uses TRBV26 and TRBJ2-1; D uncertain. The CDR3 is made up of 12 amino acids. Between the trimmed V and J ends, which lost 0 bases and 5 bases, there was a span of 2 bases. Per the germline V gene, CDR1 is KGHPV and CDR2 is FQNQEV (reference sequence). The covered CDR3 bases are TGTGCCAGCAGTCTGTCGGATGCTGAGCAGTTC. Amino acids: CASSLSDAEQF. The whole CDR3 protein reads CASSLSDAEQFF.

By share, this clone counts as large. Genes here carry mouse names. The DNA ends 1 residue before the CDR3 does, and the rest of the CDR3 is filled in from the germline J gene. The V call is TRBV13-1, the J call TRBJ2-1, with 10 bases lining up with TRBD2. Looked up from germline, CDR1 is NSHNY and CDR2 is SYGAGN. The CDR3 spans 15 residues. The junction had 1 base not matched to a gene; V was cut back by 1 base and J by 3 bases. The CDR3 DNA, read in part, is TGTGCCAGCAGTGATTGGACTGGGGGCTATGCTGAGCAGTTC. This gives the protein CASSDWTGGYAEQF. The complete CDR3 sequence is CASSDWTGGYAEQFF.

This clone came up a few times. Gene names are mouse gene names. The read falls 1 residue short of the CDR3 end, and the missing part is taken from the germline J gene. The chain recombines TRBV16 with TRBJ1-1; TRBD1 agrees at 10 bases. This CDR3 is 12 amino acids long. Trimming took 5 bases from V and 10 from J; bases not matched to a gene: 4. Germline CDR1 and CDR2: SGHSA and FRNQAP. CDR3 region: CASSPDRGPVFF. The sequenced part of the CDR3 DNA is TGTGCAAGCAGCCCAGACAGGGGGCCAGTCTTC.

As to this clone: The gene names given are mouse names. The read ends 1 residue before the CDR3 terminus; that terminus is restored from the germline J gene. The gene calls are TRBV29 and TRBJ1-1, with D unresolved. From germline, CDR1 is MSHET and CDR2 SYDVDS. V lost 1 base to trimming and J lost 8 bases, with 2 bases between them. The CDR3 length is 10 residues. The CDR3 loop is CASSLLEVFF. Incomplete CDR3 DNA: TGTGCTAGCAGTTTATTGGAAGTCTTC.

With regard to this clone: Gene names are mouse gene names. Partial CDR3 DNA: TGTGCCAGCTCTCGCGACAGGGGAGGCACCCAGTAC. The encoded protein is CASSRDRGGTQY. The whole CDR3 protein reads CASSRDRGGTQYF. The chain combines TRBV12-1 with TRBJ2-5; TRBD1 agrees at 8 bases. The read finishes 1 residue shy of the CDR3 end, and the germline J gene is used to complete it. The CDR3 is made up of 13 amino acids. V gave up 2 bases and J gave up 8 bases; unmatched junction bases: 5. Germline V gene lookup returns CDR1 SGHSN and CDR2 HYEKVE. The variable domain in full, with the rest retrieved from reference TRBV12-1 and TRBJ2-5, is DSGVVQSPRHIIKEKGGRSVLTCIPISGHSNVVWYQQTLGKELKFLIQHYEKVERDKGFLPSRFSVQQFDDYHSEMNMSALELEDSAMYFCASSRDRGGTQYFGPGTRLLVL.

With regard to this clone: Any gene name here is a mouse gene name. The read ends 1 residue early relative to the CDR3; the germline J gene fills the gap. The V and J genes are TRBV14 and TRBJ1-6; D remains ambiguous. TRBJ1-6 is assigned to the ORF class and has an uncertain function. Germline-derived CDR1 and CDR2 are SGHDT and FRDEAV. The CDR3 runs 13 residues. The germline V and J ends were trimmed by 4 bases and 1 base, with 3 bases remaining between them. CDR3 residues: CASSRSYNSPLYF. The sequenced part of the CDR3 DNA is TGTGCCAGCAGTAGATCCTATAATTCGCCCCTCTAC.

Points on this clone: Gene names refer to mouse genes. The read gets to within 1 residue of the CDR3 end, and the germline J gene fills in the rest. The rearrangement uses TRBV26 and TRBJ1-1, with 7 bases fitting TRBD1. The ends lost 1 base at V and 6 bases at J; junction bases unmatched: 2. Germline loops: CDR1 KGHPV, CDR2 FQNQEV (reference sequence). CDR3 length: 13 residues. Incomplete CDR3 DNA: TGTGCCAGCAGTCTGTGGCAGGGGGCAGAAGTCTTC. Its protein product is CASSLWQGAEVF. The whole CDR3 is CASSLWQGAEVFF.

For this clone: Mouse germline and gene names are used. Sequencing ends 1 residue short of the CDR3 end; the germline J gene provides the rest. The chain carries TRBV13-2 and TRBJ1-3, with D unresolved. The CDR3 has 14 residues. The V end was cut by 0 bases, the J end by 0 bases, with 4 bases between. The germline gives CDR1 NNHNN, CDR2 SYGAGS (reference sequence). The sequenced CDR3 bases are TGTGCCAGCGGTGATGCAGCTTCTGGAAATACGCTCTAT. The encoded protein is CASGDAASGNTLY. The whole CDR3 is CASGDAASGNTLYF.

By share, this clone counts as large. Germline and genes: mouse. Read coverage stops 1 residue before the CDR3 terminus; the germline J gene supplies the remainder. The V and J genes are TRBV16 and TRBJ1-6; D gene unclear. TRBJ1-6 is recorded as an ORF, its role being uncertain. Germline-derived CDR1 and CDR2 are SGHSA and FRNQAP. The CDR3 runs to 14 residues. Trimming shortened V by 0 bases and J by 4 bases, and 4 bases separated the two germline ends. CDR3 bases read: TGTGCAAGCAGCTTAGATTCATATAATTCGCCCCTCTAC. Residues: CASSLDSYNSPLY. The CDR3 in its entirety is CASSLDSYNSPLYF.